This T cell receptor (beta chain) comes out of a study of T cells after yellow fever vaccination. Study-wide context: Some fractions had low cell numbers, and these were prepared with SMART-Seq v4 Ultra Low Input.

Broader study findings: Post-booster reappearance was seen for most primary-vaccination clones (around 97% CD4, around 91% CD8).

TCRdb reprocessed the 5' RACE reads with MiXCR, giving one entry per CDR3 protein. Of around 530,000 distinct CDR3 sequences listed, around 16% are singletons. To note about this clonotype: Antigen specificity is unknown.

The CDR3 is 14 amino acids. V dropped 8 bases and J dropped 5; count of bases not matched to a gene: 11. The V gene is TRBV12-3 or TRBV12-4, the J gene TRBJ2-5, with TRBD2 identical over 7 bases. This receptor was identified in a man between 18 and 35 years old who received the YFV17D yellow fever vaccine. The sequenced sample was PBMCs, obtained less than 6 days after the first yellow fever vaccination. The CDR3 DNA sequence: TGTGCCAGCGGAGCAGCGGGGACCCCTGAGACCCAGTACTTC. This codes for CASGAAGTPETQYF.